These T cell receptor beta chains were read from a single sample in a study of response to subunit inactivated influenza vaccine. MiXCR was run by TCRdb on the RT-PCR reads, yielding one entry per CDR3 protein. The sample yields 500,000 to 600,000 distinct CDR3 sequences, about 14% seen once. Sequenced here: PBMCs from blood, sampled roughly 12 days after vaccination. The receptors were sampled from a man aged 50-59 years who received an inactivated influenza vaccine. Both conserved end residues are part of each CDR3. D genes are given only for firm matches. Not all rows give a size; the values are once, few, many and, for expanded clones, a class.

j_gene: TRBJ2-5; d_gene: .; abundance: few; v_gene: TRBV5-1; CDR3aa: CASSPQDGGRETQYF; CDR3nt: TGCGCCAGCAGTCCGCAGGACGGAGGTCGAGAGACCCAGTACTTC
j_gene: TRBJ2-1; d_gene: TRBD2; abundance: many; v_gene: TRBV5-1; CDR3aa: CASSFRTSGRSEQFF; CDR3nt: TGCGCCAGCAGCTTTAGGACTAGCGGGAGATCTGAGCAGTTCTTC
j_gene: TRBJ2-1; d_gene: TRBD1; abundance: few; v_gene: TRBV7-2; CDR3aa: CASRLDRGKNEQFF; CDR3nt: TGTGCCAGCAGACTCGACAGGGGGAAGAATGAGCAGTTCTTC
j_gene: TRBJ2-2; d_gene: TRBD1; abundance: .; v_gene: TRBV4-1; CDR3aa: CASSQERDRVVFF; CDR3nt: TGCGCCAGCAGCCAAGAAAGGGACAGGGTGGTGTTTTTT
j_gene: TRBJ2-1; d_gene: .; abundance: .; v_gene: TRBV10-3; CDR3aa: CAISVGAYNEQFF; CDR3nt: TGTGCCATCAGTGTGGGGGCCTACAATGAGCAGTTCTTC
j_gene: TRBJ2-5; d_gene: .; abundance: many; v_gene: TRBV5-1; CDR3aa: CASSLVELQETQYF; CDR3nt: TGCGCCAGCAGCTTGGTAGAGCTGCAAGAGACCCAGTACTTC
j_gene: TRBJ2-1; d_gene: TRBD2; abundance: once; v_gene: TRBV6-2/TRBV6-3; CDR3aa: CASSHQAGGVFF; CDR3nt: TGTGCCAGCAGCCATCAAGCGGGAGGCGTGTTCTTC
j_gene: TRBJ2-3; d_gene: .; abundance: many; v_gene: TRBV7-2; CDR3aa: CASSLAGLAADTQYF; CDR3nt: TGTGCCAGCAGCTTAGCGGGGTTAGCGGCAGATACGCAGTATTTT
j_gene: TRBJ2-3; d_gene: .; abundance: many; v_gene: TRBV7-2; CDR3aa: CASSPGYSRVDTQYF; CDR3nt: TGTGCCAGCAGCCCAGGGTATAGCAGGGTAGATACGCAGTATTTT
j_gene: TRBJ2-3; d_gene: .; abundance: many; v_gene: TRBV24-1; CDR3aa: CATSSSDSPTDTQYF; CDR3nt: TGTGCCACCAGTTCTTCCGACAGCCCCACAGATACGCAGTATTTT
j_gene: TRBJ2-7; d_gene: .; abundance: many; v_gene: TRBV30; CDR3aa: CAWSDKLAYEQYF; CDR3nt: TGTGCCTGGAGTGATAAACTGGCCTACGAGCAGTACTTC
j_gene: TRBJ1-2; d_gene: TRBD1; abundance: .; v_gene: TRBV7-6; CDR3aa: CASSEGTGMGQNYGYTF; CDR3nt: TGTGCCAGCAGCGAAGGAACAGGAATGGGACAGAACTATGGCTACACCTTC
j_gene: TRBJ2-1; d_gene: .; abundance: .; v_gene: TRBV30; CDR3aa: CAWSVTVYNEQFF; CDR3nt: TGTGCCTGGAGTGTGACAGTATACAATGAGCAGTTCTTC
j_gene: TRBJ2-6; d_gene: .; abundance: many; v_gene: TRBV7-2; CDR3aa: CASSPGPGRSGANVLTF; CDR3nt: TGTGCCAGCAGCCCAGGGCCGGGGCGCTCTGGGGCCAACGTCCTGACTTTC
j_gene: TRBJ2-5; d_gene: .; abundance: .; v_gene: TRBV28; CDR3aa: CASSQTGTTQYF; CDR3nt: TGTGCCAGCAGTCAAACAGGGACTACCCAGTACTTC
j_gene: TRBJ2-1; d_gene: .; abundance: .; v_gene: TRBV15; CDR3aa: CATSRGRGSEQFF; CDR3nt: TGTGCCACCAGCAGAGGAAGGGGATCCGAGCAGTTCTTC
j_gene: TRBJ1-1; d_gene: .; abundance: .; v_gene: TRBV5-1; CDR3aa: CASSTSDTDYEAFF; CDR3nt: TGCGCCAGCAGCACTTCCGACACTGATTATGAAGCTTTCTTT
j_gene: TRBJ2-1; d_gene: .; abundance: few; v_gene: TRBV7-9; CDR3aa: CASSLSGDEQFF; CDR3nt: TGTGCCAGCAGCCTTTCGGGCGATGAGCAGTTCTTC
j_gene: TRBJ2-3; d_gene: TRBD2; abundance: .; v_gene: TRBV7-2; CDR3aa: CASSIWLAETDTQYF; CDR3nt: TGTGCCAGCAGCATATGGCTAGCGGAGACAGATACGCAGTATTTT
j_gene: TRBJ2-7; d_gene: TRBD2; abundance: .; v_gene: TRBV10-3; CDR3aa: CAISGLAASYEQYF; CDR3nt: TGTGCCATCAGTGGCCTAGCGGCCTCCTACGAGCAGTACTTC
j_gene: TRBJ2-3; d_gene: TRBD2; abundance: few; v_gene: TRBV7-9; CDR3aa: CASSTLTSGYTDTQYF; CDR3nt: TGTGCCAGCAGCACCCTGACTAGCGGATACACAGATACGCAGTATTTT
j_gene: TRBJ2-1; d_gene: TRBD2; abundance: .; v_gene: TRBV29-1; CDR3aa: CSVAGGLAGGWDNEQFF; CDR3nt: TGCAGCGTTGCGGGAGGACTAGCGGGAGGTTGGGACAATGAGCAGTTCTTC
j_gene: TRBJ1-3; d_gene: TRBD1; abundance: .; v_gene: TRBV6-5; CDR3aa: CASSSWDRGSDNSGNTIYF; CDR3nt: TGTGCCAGCAGTTCCTGGGACAGGGGGAGTGACAACTCTGGAAACACCATATATTTT
j_gene: TRBJ2-7; d_gene: TRBD2; abundance: few; v_gene: TRBV6-2/TRBV6-3; CDR3aa: CASRTLAASYEQYF; CDR3nt: TGTGCCAGCAGGACACTAGCGGCCTCCTACGAGCAGTACTTC
j_gene: TRBJ2-1; d_gene: .; abundance: many; v_gene: TRBV4-3; CDR3aa: CASSQDLDQRGEQFF; CDR3nt: TGCGCCAGCAGCCAAGATTTAGATCAGAGGGGTGAGCAGTTCTTC
j_gene: TRBJ2-1; d_gene: TRBD1; abundance: .; v_gene: TRBV24-1; CDR3aa: CATSQGTGRYNEQFF; CDR3nt: TGTGCCACTTCACAAGGGACAGGGAGGTACAATGAGCAGTTCTTC
j_gene: TRBJ1-1; d_gene: .; abundance: .; v_gene: TRBV29-1; CDR3aa: CSVENRQSTEAFF; CDR3nt: TGCAGCGTTGAAAACAGGCAAAGCACTGAAGCTTTCTTT
j_gene: TRBJ2-7; d_gene: TRBD2; abundance: few; v_gene: TRBV2; CDR3aa: CASRLAGYFSYEQYF; CDR3nt: TGTGCCAGCAGGCTAGCGGGGTACTTCTCCTACGAGCAGTACTTC